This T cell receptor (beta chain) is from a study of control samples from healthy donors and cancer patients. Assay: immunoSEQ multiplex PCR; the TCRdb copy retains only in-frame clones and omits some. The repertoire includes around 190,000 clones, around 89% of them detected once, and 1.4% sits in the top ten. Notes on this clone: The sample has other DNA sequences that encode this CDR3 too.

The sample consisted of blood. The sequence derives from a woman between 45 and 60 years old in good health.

In DNA, the CDR3 is TGTGCCAGCAGCCTAAATAGGAACACTGAAGCTTTCTTT. Its translation is CASSLNRNTEAFF. V gene TRBV5-8 combines with J gene TRBJ1-1; D not resolved. Germline V CDR1 and CDR2: SGHTS, YDEGEE. Deletions cut 4 bases from V and 1 base from J, with 8 bases between. The CDR3 runs to 13 residues.